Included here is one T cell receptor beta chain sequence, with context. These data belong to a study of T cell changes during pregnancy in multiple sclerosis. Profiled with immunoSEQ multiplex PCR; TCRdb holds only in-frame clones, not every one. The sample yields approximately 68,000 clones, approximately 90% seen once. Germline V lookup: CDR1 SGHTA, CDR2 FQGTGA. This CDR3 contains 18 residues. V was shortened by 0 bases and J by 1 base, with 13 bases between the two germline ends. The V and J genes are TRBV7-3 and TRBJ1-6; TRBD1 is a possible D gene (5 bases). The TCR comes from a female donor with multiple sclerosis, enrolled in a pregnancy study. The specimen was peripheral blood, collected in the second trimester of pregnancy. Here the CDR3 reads CASSLTLGGKSYNSPLHF. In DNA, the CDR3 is TGTGCCAGCAGCTTAACGTTGGGGGGAAAATCCTATAATTCACCCCTCCACTTT.